The entry below gives a single T cell receptor beta chain sequence along with its context. Antigen specificity is unknown. This specimen belongs to a study of OX40 agonist ivuxolimab in advanced cancers. V lost 6 bases and J lost 7, with 15 bases in between. This CDR3 is built from 13 residues. CDR1 and CDR2 (germline): MNHEY, SVGAGI. Repertoires were generated with immunoSEQ multiplex PCR, while TCRdb's copy carries only in-frame clones and drops some. The sample lists about 86,000 clones, around 88% occurring once. Study-level findings and limits: Expanded peripheral T cell antigen specificity was not determined. At doses 0.1 to 3.0 mg/kg, CD4+ and CD8+ clones expanded.

The source material was CD4+ or CD8+ T cells sorted from blood, sampled in a trial of the OX40 agonist ivuxolimab. This receptor was taken from an adult with an advanced solid tumor such as melanoma, head and neck, liver or kidney cancer. This chain joins TRBV6-5 and TRBJ1-1; maybe TRBD1 (6 bases). The CDR3 coding sequence is TGTGCCAGCAGACGGACAGTTGCTGGTGAAGCTTTCTTT. This encodes CASRRTVAGEAFF.